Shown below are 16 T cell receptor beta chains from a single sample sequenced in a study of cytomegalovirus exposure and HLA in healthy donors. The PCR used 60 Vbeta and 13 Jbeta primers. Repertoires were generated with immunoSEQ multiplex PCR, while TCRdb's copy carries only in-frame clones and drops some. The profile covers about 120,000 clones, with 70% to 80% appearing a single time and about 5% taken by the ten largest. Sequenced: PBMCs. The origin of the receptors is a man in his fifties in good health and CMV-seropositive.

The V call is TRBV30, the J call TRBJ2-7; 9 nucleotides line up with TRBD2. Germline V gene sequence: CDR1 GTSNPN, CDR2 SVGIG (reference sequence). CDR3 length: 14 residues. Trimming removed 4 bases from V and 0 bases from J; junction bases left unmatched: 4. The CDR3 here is CAWIFSGSSYEQYF. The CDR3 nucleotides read TGTGCCTGGATCTTTAGCGGGAGCTCCTACGAGCAGTACTTC.

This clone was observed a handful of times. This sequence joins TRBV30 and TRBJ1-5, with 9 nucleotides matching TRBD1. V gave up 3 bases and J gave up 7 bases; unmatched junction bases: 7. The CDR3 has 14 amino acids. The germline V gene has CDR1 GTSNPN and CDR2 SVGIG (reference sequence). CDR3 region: CAWRGQGGGQPQHF. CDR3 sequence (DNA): TGTGCCTGGAGGGGACAGGGAGGAGGCCAGCCCCAGCATTTT.

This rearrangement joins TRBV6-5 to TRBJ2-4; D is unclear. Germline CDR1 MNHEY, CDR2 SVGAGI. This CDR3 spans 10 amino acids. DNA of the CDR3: TGTGATGAGCCAAAAAACATTCAGTACTTC. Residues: CDEPKNIQYF.

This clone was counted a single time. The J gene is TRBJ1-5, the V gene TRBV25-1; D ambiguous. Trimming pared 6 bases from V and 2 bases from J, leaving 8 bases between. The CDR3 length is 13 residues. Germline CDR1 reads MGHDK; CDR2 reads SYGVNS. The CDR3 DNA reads TGTGCCAGCAGGGGCAGTGGCAATCAGCCCCAGCATTTT. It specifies CASRGSGNQPQHF.

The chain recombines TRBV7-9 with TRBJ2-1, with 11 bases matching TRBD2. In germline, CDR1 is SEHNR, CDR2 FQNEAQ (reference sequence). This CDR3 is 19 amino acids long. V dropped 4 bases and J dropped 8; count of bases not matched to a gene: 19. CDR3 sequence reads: CASSSRDRVAGGPKDEQFF. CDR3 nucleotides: TGTGCCAGCAGCTCCCGGGACAGGGTAGCGGGAGGGCCAAAGGATGAGCAGTTCTTC.

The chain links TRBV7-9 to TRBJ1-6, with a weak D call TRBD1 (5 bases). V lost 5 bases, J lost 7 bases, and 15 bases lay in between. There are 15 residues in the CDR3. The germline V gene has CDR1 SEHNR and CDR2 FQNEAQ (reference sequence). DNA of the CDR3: TGTGCCAGCAGCCCAGGGCCCGCATCCAATTCACCCCTCCACTTT. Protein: CASSPGPASNSPLHF.

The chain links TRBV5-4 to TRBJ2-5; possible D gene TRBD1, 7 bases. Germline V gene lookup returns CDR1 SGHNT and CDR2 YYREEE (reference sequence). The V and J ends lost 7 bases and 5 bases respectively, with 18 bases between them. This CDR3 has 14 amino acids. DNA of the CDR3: TGTGCCAGCTACCCAGGGGGGCTCAGGGAGACCCAGTACTTC. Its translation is CASYPGGLRETQYF. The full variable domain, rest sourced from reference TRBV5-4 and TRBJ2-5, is ETGVTQSPTHLIKTRGQQVTLRCSSQSGHNTVSWYQQALGQGPQFIFQYYREEENGRGNFPPRFSGLQFPNYSSELNVNALELDDSALYLCASYPGGLRETQYFGPGTRLLVL.

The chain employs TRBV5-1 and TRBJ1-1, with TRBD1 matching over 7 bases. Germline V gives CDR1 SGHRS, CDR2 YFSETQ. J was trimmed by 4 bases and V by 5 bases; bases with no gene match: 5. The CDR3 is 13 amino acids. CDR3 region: CASRTGDRTEAFF. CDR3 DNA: TGCGCCAGCAGAACAGGGGATCGCACTGAAGCTTTCTTT.

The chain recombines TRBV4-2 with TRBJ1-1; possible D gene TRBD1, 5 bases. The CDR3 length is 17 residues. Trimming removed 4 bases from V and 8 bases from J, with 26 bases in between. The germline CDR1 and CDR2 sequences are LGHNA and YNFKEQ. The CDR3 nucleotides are TGTGCCAGCAGCCCTTTGACGGGGGATGAGGAAGGTCGAGAAGCTTTCTTT. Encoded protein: CASSPLTGDEEGREAFF.

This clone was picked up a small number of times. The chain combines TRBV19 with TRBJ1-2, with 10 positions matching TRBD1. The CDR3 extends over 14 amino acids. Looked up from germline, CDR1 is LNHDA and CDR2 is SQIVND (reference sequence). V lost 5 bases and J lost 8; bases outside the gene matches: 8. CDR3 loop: CASSDRDRGRGYTF. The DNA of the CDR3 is TGTGCCAGTAGTGATCGGGACAGGGGACGCGGCTACACCTTC.

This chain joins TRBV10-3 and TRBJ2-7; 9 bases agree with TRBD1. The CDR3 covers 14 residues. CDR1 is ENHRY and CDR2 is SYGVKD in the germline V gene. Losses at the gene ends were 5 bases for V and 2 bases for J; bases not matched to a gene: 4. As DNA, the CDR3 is TGTGCCATCAGTTCCGGGACAGGGACCTACGAGCAGTACTTC. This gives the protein CAISSGTGTYEQYF.

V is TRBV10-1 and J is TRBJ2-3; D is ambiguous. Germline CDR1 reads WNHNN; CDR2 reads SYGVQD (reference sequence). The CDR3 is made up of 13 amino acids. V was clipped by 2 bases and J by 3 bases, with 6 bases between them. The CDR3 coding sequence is TGCGCCAGCAGTGAGGCGCATACAGATACGCAGTATTTT. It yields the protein CASSEAHTDTQYF.

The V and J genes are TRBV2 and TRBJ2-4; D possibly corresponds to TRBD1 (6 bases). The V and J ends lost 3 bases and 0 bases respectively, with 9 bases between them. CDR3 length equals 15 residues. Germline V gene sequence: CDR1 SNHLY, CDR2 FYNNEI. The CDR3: CASSDRGPAKNIQYF. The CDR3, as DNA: TGTGCCAGCAGTGACAGGGGCCCAGCCAAAAACATTCAGTACTTC.

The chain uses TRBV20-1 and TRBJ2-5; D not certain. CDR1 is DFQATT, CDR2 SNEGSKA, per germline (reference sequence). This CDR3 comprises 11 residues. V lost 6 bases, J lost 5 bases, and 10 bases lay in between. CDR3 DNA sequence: TGCAGTGCGAGATCGCGGGAGACCCAGTACTTC. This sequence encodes CSARSRETQYF.

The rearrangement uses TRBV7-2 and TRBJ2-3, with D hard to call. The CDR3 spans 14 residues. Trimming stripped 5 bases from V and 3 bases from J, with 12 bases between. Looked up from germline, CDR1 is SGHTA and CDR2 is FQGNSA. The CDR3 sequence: CASSKPDLTDTQYF. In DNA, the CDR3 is TGTGCCAGCAGCAAGCCCGACTTAACAGATACGCAGTATTTT.

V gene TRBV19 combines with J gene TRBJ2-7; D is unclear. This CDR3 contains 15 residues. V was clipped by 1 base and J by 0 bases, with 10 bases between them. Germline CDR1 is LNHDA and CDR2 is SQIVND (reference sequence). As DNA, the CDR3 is TGTGCCAGTAGTATAGTTCTGAGCCGCTCCTACGAGCAGTACTTC. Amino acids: CASSIVLSRSYEQYF.